This T cell receptor beta chain emerged from a study of blood T cell repertoires in COVID-19. Study-wide background: Researchers got acute and convalescent COVID-19 samples from the United States, Italy and Spain. The analysed material was cDNA or gDNA that came from T cells, B-cell-depleted T cells, or PBMCs.

V dropped 4 bases and J dropped 5; count of bases not matched to a gene: 6. There are 15 residues in the CDR3. The germline V gene encodes CDR1 SGHTS and CDR2 YDEGEE. Original handling: Using reference gene primer amplification, nucleated cell counts were estimated. Here immunoSEQ multiplex PCR was the method, and the copy in TCRdb shows in-frame clones only, minus some. V and J calls and clone size are given by that table; D and trimming were obtained from the DNA. The sample yields some 99,000 clones, over 75% seen once. The chain carries TRBV5-8 and TRBJ2-2; TRBD1 matches at 9 bases. Sequenced material: peripheral blood. The TCR originated in an elderly woman with acute or convalescent COVID-19. The CDR3 protein is CASSKGQGLTGELFF. CDR3 sequence (DNA): TGTGCCAGCAGCAAAGGACAGGGGTTGACCGGGGAGCTGTTTTTT.